This entry concerns a single TCR beta chain. This specimen comes from a study of control samples from healthy donors and cancer patients. Germline-derived CDR1 and CDR2 are SEHNR and FQNEAQ (reference sequence). The CDR3 has 15 amino acids. V lost 2 bases to trimming and J lost 8 bases, with 15 bases between them. Method: immunoSEQ multiplex PCR; TCRdb's copy keeps in-frame clones and lacks some. The table includes approximately 140,000 clones, roughly nine tenths detected once. The receptor's source is a woman in her 30s in good health. The chain is built from TRBV7-9 and TRBJ1-4; weak D call: TRBD1 (6 bases). The sequencing input was blood. The CDR3 spells CASSLRGRGGEKLFF. CDR3 DNA sequence: TGTGCCAGCAGCTTAAGGGGCAGGGGTGGCGAAAAACTGTTTTTT.